This TCR beta chain was identified in a study of T cell repertoires in cytomegalovirus infection. Study at large: Recently identified HLA-C-restricted CMV epitopes and well-studied HLA-B-restricted CMV epitopes were used by the study. In public TCR beta signatures, there were indications of both CMV infection and matching HLA type.

Details on this clonotype: The antigen is undetermined.

TCRdb redid the calling of the reads with MiXCR, one entry per CDR3 protein. The sample has some 590,000 distinct CDR3 sequences, roughly 42% seen once. The length of the CDR3 is 13 residues. The V gene lost 6 bases and the J gene lost 8 bases, with 11 bases spanning the gap. General study findings and limits: The cumulative frequency of public TCR beta families distinguished individuals who carried CMV together with the relevant HLA. Clonotype analysis showed dominance of the ex vivo response by HLA-C-restricted CMV-specific TCR beta clonotypes.

Sequenced material: cultured PBMCs, taken from culture after CMV antigen stimulation. This receptor was taken from a human donor in good health (CMV status not recorded). Some clones in this sample may be carry-over from other donors' samples. The genes are TRBV12-3 or TRBV12-4 and TRBJ1-6; perhaps TRBD1 as D (6 bases). Here the CDR3 DNA reads TGTGCCAGCAGCGGGGGCGTCCATTCACCCCTCCACTTT. Protein sequence: CASSGGVHSPLHF.